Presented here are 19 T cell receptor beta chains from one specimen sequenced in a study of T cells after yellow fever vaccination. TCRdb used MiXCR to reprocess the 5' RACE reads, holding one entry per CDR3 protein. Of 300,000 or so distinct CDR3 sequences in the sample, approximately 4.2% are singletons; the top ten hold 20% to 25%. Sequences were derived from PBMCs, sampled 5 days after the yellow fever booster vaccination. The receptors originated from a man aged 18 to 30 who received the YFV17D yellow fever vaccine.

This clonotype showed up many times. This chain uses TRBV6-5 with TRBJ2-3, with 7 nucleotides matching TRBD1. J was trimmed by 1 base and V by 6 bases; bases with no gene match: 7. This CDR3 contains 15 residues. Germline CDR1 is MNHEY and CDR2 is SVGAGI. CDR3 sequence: CASSLQGMGTDTQYF. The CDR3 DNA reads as TGTGCCAGCAGCTTACAGGGGATGGGCACAGATACGCAGTATTTT.

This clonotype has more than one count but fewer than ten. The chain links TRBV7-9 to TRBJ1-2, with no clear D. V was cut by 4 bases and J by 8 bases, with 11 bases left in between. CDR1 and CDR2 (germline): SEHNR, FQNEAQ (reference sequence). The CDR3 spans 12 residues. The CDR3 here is CASSSNEEGYTF. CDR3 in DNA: TGTGCCAGCAGCTCCAACGAGGAGGGCTACACCTTC.

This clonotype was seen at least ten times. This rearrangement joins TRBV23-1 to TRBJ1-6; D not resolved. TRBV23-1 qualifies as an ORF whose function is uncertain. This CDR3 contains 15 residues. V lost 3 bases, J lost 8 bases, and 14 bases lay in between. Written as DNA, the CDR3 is TGCGCCAGCAGTCATGCCGGGGTCGGATATTCACCCCTCCACTTT. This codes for CASSHAGVGYSPLHF.

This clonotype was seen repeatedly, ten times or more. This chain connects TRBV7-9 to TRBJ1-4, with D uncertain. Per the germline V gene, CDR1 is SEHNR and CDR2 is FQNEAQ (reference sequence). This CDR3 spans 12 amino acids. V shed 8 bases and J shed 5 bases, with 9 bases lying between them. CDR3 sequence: CASARTNEKLFF. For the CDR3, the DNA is TGTGCCAGCGCCCGGACCAATGAAAAACTGTTTTTT.

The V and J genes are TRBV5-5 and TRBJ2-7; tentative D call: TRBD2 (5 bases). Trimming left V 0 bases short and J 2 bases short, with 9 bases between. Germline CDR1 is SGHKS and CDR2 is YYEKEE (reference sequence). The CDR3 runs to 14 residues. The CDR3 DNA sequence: TGTGCCAGCAGCTTGGAGCAGACTACCTACGAGCAGTACTTC. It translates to CASSLEQTTYEQYF.

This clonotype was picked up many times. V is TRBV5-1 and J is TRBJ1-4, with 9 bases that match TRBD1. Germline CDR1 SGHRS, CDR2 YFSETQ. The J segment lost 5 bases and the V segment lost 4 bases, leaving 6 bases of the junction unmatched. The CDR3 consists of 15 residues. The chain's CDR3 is CASSLGQGKNEKLFF. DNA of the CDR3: TGCGCCAGCAGCCTGGGACAGGGAAAAAATGAAAAACTGTTTTTT.

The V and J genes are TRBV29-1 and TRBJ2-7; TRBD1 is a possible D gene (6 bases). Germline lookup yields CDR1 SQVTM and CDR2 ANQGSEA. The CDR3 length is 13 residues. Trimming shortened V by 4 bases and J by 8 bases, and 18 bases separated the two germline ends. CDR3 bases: TGCAGCGTTGTTTGGGCCTTAACAGGGCAGCAGTACGTC. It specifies CSVVWALTGQQYV.

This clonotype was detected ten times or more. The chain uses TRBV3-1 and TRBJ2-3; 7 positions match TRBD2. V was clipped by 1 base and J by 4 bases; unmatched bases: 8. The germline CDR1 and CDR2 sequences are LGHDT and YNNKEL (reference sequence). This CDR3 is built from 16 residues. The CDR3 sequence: CASSQVGSGRADTQYF. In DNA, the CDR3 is TGTGCCAGCAGCCAAGTAGGATCGGGGAGGGCAGATACGCAGTATTTT.

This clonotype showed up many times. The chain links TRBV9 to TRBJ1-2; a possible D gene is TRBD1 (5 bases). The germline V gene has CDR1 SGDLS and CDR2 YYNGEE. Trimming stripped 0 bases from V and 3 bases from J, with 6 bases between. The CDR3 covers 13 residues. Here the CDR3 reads CASSVGGDYGYTF. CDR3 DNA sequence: TGTGCCAGCAGCGTAGGAGGGGACTATGGCTACACCTTC.

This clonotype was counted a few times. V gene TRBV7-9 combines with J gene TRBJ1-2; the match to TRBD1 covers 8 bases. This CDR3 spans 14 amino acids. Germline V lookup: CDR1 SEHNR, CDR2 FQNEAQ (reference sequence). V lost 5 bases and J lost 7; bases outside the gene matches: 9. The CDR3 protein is CASSPISGGSGYTF. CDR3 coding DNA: TGTGCCAGCAGCCCAATCTCAGGGGGCTCTGGCTACACCTTC.

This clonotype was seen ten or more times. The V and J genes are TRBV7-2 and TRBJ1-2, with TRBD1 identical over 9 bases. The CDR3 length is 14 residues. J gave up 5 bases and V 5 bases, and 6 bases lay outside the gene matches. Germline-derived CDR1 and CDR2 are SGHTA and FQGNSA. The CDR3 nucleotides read TGTGCCAGCAGCCCCGGGACAGGGCCTTATGGCTACACCTTC. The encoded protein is CASSPGTGPYGYTF.

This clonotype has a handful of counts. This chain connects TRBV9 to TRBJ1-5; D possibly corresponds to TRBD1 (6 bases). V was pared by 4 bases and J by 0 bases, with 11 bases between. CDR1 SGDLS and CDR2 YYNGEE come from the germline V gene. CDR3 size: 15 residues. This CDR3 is CASSKTGYSNQPQHF. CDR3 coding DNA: TGTGCCAGCAGCAAGACAGGTTATAGCAATCAGCCCCAGCATTTT.

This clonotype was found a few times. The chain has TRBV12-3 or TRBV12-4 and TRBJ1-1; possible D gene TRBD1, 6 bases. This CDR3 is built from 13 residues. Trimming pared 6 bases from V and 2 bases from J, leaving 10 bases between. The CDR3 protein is CASRRDINTEAFF. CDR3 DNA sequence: TGTGCCAGCAGGAGGGACATCAACACTGAAGCTTTCTTT.

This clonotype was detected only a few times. The CDR3 spells CSARRDTNQETQYF. Written as DNA, the CDR3 is TGCAGTGCTCGCAGGGACACGAACCAAGAGACCCAGTACTTC. The V and J genes are TRBV20-1 and TRBJ2-5, with D perhaps TRBD1 (6 bases). CDR1 and CDR2 (germline): DFQATT, SNEGSKA (reference sequence). Trimming took 5 bases from V and 0 from J, leaving 13 bases between them. There are 14 residues in the CDR3.

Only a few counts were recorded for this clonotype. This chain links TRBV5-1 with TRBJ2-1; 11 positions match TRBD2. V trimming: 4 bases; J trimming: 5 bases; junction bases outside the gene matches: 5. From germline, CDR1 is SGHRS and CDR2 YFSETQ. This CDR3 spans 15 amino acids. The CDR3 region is CASSHGTSGNNEQFF. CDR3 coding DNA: TGCGCCAGCAGCCACGGGACTAGCGGAAACAATGAGCAGTTCTTC. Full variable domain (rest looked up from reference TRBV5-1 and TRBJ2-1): KAGVTQTPRYLIKTRGQQVTLSCSPISGHRSVSWYQQTPGQGLQFLFEYFSETQRNKGNFPGRFSGRQFSNSRSEMNVSTLELGDSALYLCASSHGTSGNNEQFFGPGTRLTVL.

In DNA form, the CDR3 reads TGTGCCAGCAGCTCCCTATTGACAGGGGATATCACTGAAGCTTTCTTT. As protein: CASSSLLTGDITEAFF. The genes are TRBV5-6 and TRBJ1-1; 8 bases are a match to TRBD1. CDR3 length: 16 amino acids. V lost 3 bases, J lost 4 bases, and 11 bases stayed unmatched. Germline V lookup: CDR1 SGHDT, CDR2 YYEEEE. The variable domain in full, completed from reference TRBV5-6 and TRBJ1-1, reads DAGVTQSPTHLIKTRGQQVTLRCSPKSGHDTVSWYQQALGQGPQFIFQYYEEEERQRGNFPDRFSGHQFPNYSSELNVNALLLGDSALYLCASSSLLTGDITEAFFGQGTRLTVV.

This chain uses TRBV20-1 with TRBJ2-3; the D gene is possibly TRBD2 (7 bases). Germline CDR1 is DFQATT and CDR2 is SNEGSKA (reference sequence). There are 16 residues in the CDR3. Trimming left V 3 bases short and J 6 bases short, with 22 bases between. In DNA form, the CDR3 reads TGCAGTGCTAGCTCGATCCTAACGGGGGGCTTTGATACGCAGTATTTT. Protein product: CSASSILTGGFDTQYF.

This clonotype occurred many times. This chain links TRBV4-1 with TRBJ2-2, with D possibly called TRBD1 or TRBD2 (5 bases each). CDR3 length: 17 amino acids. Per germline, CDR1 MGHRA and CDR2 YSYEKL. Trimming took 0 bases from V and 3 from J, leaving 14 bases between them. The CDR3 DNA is TGCGCCAGCAGCCAAGATTATTGGGACCTCGACACCGGGGAGCTGTTTTTT. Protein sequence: CASSQDYWDLDTGELFF.

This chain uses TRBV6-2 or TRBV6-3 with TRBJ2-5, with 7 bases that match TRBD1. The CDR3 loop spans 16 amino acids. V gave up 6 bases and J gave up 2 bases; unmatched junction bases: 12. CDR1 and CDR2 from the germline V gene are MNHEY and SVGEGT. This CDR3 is CASRARTGTEQETQYF. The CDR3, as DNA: TGTGCCAGCAGGGCGCGTACTGGGACAGAACAAGAGACCCAGTACTTC.